This T cell receptor beta chain was sequenced during a study of OX40 agonist ivuxolimab in advanced cancers. Produced via immunoSEQ multiplex PCR; TCRdb's table is partial and in-frame only. The sample yields approximately 67,000 clones, roughly four fifths seen once. Germline CDR1 and CDR2: SEHNR and FQNEAQ (reference sequence). The CDR3 is made up of 15 amino acids. Unmatched junction bases numbered 4, after V lost 5 bases and J lost 4 bases. This receptor was identified in an adult with an advanced solid tumor such as melanoma, head and neck, liver or kidney cancer. The sample in question was CD4+ or CD8+ T cells sorted from blood, obtained in a trial of the OX40 agonist ivuxolimab. This rearrangement joins TRBV7-9 to TRBJ2-1; 11 bases are shared with TRBD2. This chain's CDR3 is CASSPGLAAYNEQFF. As DNA, the CDR3 is TGTGCCAGCAGCCCGGGACTAGCGGCGTACAATGAGCAGTTCTTC.